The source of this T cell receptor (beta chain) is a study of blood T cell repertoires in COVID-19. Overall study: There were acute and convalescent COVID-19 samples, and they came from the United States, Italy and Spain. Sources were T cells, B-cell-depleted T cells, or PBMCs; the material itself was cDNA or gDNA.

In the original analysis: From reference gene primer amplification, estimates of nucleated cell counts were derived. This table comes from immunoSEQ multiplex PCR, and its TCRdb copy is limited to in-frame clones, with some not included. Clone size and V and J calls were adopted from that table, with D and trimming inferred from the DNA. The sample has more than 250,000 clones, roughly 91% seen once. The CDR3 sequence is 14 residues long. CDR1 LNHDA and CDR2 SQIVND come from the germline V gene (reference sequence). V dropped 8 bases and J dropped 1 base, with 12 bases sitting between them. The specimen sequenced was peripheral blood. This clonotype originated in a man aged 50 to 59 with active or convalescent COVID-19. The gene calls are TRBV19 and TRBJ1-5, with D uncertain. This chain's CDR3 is CASSGFHSNQPQHF. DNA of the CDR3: TGTGCCAGTTCCGGGTTCCACAGCAATCAGCCCCAGCATTTT.